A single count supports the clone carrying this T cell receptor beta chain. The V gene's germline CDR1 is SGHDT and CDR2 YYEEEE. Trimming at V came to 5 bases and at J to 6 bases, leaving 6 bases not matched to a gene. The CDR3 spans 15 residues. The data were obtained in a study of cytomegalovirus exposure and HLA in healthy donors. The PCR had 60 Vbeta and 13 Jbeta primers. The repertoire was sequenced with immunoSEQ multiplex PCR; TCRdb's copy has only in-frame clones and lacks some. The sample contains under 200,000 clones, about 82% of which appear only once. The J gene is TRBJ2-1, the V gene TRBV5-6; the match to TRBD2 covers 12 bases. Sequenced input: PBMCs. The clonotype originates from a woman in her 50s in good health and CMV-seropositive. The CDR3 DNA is TGTGCCAGCAGAACACTAGCGGGAGGCTTCAATGAGCAGTTCTTC. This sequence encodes CASRTLAGGFNEQFF.